Listed below are T cell receptor beta chains from one sample, sequenced in a study of cytomegalovirus exposure and HLA in healthy donors. This table comes from immunoSEQ multiplex PCR, and its TCRdb copy is limited to in-frame clones, with some not included. The table has roughly 60,000 clones, about 77% seen once; the top ten hold roughly 5%. The sample taken for sequencing was PBMCs. These receptors came from a woman aged 25 to 39 in good health and CMV-seronegative. Each CDR3 is given with its conserved first and last residue. D genes are given only for firm matches. Size is omitted from some rows. Given values are once, few, many or a class for expanded clones.

cdr3_length j_call d_call v_call clone_size cdr3_aa cdr3_nt
13 TRBJ2-7 . TRBV29-1 . CSVEGRESYEQYF TGCAGCGTTGAGGGCAGGGAATCCTACGAGCAGTACTTC
14 TRBJ2-3 TRBD2 TRBV7-6 once CASSRAGVGDTQYF TGTGCCAGCAGCAGAGCGGGAGTCGGCGATACGCAGTATTTT
14 TRBJ2-7 TRBD1 TRBV2 few CASSETGGDIEQYF TGTGCCAGCAGCGAGACAGGGGGGGACATCGAGCAGTACTTC
14 TRBJ1-4 . TRBV7-9 . CASSSQGVGEKLFF TGTGCCAGCAGCTCCCAGGGCGTGGGTGAAAAACTGTTTTTT
14 TRBJ1-1 . TRBV27 . CASSSLTGNTEAFF TGTGCCAGCAGTAGCCTGACAGGGAACACTGAAGCTTTCTTT
12 TRBJ2-2 . TRBV11-3 . CASSPNTGELFF TGTGCCAGCAGCCCAAACACCGGGGAGCTGTTTTTT
15 TRBJ2-1 TRBD2 TRBV5-1 . CASSPGLAGVNEQFF TGCGCCAGCAGCCCGGGGCTAGCGGGAGTCAATGAGCAGTTCTTC
14 TRBJ2-4 TRBD1 TRBV19 . CASSPRTGIDIQYF TGTGCCAGTAGTCCCCGGACAGGGATCGACATTCAGTACTTC
15 TRBJ2-1 TRBD2 TRBV6-5 . CASSPGLATYNEQFF TGTGCCAGCAGTCCCGGACTAGCGACCTACAATGAGCAGTTCTTC
14 TRBJ2-3 . TRBV27 . CASSLSLETDTQYF TGTGCCAGCAGTTTATCGTTGGAGACAGATACGCAGTATTTT
14 TRBJ2-3 . TRBV7-6 . CASSLASSTDTQYF TGTGCCAGCAGCTTAGCCTCTAGCACAGATACGCAGTATTTT
15 TRBJ2-4 TRBD1 TRBV6-1 . CASSDRTGGKNIQYF TGTGCCAGCAGCGATAGGACAGGGGGTAAAAACATTCAGTACTTC
15 TRBJ1-1 TRBD1 TRBV30 few CAWISDRWVNTEAFF TGTGCCTGGATATCGGACAGGTGGGTGAACACTGAAGCTTTCTTT
13 TRBJ2-7 . TRBV30 . CASTGESSYEQYF TGTGCCTCTACGGGAGAGAGCTCCTACGAGCAGTACTTC
15 TRBJ1-5 . TRBV4-1 few CASSPVGGRGQPQHF TGCGCCAGCAGCCCAGTAGGAGGCAGGGGTCAGCCCCAGCATTTT
15 TRBJ1-4 . TRBV30 . CAWSETAGSNEKLFF TGTGCCTGGAGTGAAACGGCAGGTAGTAATGAAAAACTGTTTTTT
17 TRBJ2-2 TRBD2 TRBV4-2 few CASSQGTSGRNTGELFF TGTGCCAGCAGCCAAGGCACTAGCGGGAGAAACACCGGGGAGCTGTTTTTT
13 TRBJ1-1 . TRBV5-1 . CASSLVPGPEAFF TGCGCCAGCAGCTTGGTTCCGGGTCCTGAAGCTTTCTTT
15 TRBJ2-3 TRBD2 TRBV5-1 . CASSTSGRSTDTQYF TGCGCCAGCAGCACTAGCGGGAGGAGCACAGATACGCAGTATTTT
14 TRBJ2-5 . TRBV5-1 . CASSFLTGEETQYF TGCGCCAGCAGCTTCTTGACAGGAGAAGAGACCCAGTACTTC
14 TRBJ2-1 TRBD2 TRBV27 . CASLGLAGANEQFF TGTGCCAGCCTAGGACTAGCGGGGGCCAATGAGCAGTTCTTC
17 TRBJ2-5 TRBD2 TRBV13 . CASSLLAGGYNQETQYF TGTGCCAGCAGCTTACTAGCGGGAGGATATAACCAAGAGACCCAGTACTTC
13 TRBJ2-4 . TRBV4-1 . CASSQPRGNIQYF TGCGCCAGCAGCCAGCCCAGGGGAAACATTCAGTACTTC
12 TRBJ1-5 . TRBV2 few CASSEARQPQHF TGTGCCAGCAGTGAAGCGCGCCAGCCCCAGCATTTT
15 TRBJ1-1 TRBD1 TRBV7-9 . CASSPTTGMNTEAFF TGTGCCAGCAGCCCCACGACAGGGATGAACACTGAAGCTTTCTTT
15 TRBJ2-3 . TRBV6-1 . CASKYTSAILDTQYF TGTGCCAGCAAGTACACCTCCGCCATCCTAGATACGCAGTATTTT
15 TRBJ2-3 . TRBV6-5 . CASSYGGTYTDTQYF TGTGCCAGCAGTTACGGGGGCACGTACACAGATACGCAGTATTTT
14 TRBJ2-7 . TRBV6-5 . CASSYSGQGDEQYF TGTGCCAGCAGTTACTCGGGGCAGGGCGACGAGCAGTACTTC
13 TRBJ2-5 . TRBV9 once CASSVASQETQYF TGTGCCAGCAGTGTAGCGAGCCAAGAGACCCAGTACTTC
14 TRBJ2-7 TRBD1 TRBV4-1 . CASSPRDRGIEQYF TGCGCCAGCAGCCCCCGGGACAGGGGAATCGAGCAGTACTTC
14 TRBJ1-2 . TRBV6-1 . CASSAGSAPYGYTF TGTGCCAGCAGTGCCGGGTCCGCACCCTATGGCTACACCTTC
14 TRBJ1-3 TRBD1 TRBV6-1 . CASRETGTGNTIYF TGTGCCAGCAGGGAGACAGGGACGGGAAACACCATATATTTT
15 TRBJ2-7 . TRBV5-6 . CASSLFGEGAYEQYF TGTGCCAGCAGCCTGTTTGGGGAAGGGGCCTACGAGCAGTACTTC
15 TRBJ1-2 . TRBV5-4 . CASSLVGTTNYGYTF TGTGCCAGCAGCTTGGTTGGGACTACTAACTATGGCTACACCTTC
13 TRBJ1-5 . TRBV19 . CASSISSHQPQHF TGTGCCAGTAGTATTTCCTCTCATCAGCCCCAGCATTTT
11 TRBJ2-7 . TRBV6-5 . CASSYSNEQYF TGTGCCAGCAGTTACTCGAACGAGCAGTACTTC
17 TRBJ2-1 TRBD2 TRBV7-8 . CASSLLTSGSSYNEQFF TGTGCCAGCAGCTTACTGACTAGCGGGAGCTCCTACAATGAGCAGTTCTTC
15 TRBJ2-2 . TRBV5-1 . CASSLGRVGAGELFF TGCGCCAGCAGCTTGGGCCGGGTCGGGGCCGGGGAGCTGTTTTTT
14 TRBJ2-5 . TRBV13 . CASSARTVQETQYF TGTGCCAGCAGCGCCCGGACAGTACAAGAGACCCAGTACTTC